This T cell receptor (beta chain) comes out of a study of shared clonotypes between healthy human individuals. Clones were read by immunoSEQ multiplex PCR, and TCRdb kept only the in-frame ones, dropping some. The data contain 650,000 to 750,000 clones, 72% of them seen just once; the ten biggest clones take up under 2%. All the donors were Caucasian adults who lived in Nashville, Tennessee. Remarks on this clone: Its antigen is still unknown.

Findings and limits, study-wide: Approximately 5.3% was the fraction of naive CD4 clonotypes found shared across several donors.

CDR1 LGHNT and CDR2 FRNRAP come from the germline V gene. The CDR3 length is 13 residues. Trimming stripped 2 bases from V and 5 bases from J, with 9 bases between. The specimen was memory CD4+ T cells sorted from blood. This sample's subset: CD45RA-negative fraction. The chain is built from TRBV12-5 and TRBJ2-5; D unresolved. The TCR comes from a woman aged 25 to 39 in good health. CDR3 bases: TGTGCTAGTGGTTTGTTTGGGTTTGAGACCCAGTACTTC. Translating it yields CASGLFGFETQYF.